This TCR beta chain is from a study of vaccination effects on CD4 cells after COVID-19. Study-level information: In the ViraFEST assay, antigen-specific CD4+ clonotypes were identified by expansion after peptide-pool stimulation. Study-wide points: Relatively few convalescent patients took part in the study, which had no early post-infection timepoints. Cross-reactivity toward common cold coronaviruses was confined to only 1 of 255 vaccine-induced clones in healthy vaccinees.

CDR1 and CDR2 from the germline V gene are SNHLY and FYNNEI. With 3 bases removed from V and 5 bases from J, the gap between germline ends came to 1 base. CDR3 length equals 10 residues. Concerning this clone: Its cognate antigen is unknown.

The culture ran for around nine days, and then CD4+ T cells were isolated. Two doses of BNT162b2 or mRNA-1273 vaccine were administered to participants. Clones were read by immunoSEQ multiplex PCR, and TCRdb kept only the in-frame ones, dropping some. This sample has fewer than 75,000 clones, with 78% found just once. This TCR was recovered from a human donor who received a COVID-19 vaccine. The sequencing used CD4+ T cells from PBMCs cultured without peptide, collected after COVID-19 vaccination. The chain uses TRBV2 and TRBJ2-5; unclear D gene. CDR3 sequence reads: CASSDETQYF. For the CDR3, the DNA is TGTGCCAGCAGTGATGAGACCCAGTACTTC.